This T cell receptor (beta chain) was captured in a study of early T cells in non-severe SARS-CoV-2 infection. Study background: Whole-blood bulk RNA, unsorted, was sequenced, and chains were unpaired. Study-wide findings and caveats: Using VDJdb, the matching emphasized anti-spike CD8 responses while missing private and CD4 specificities.

The library protocol tagged individual cDNA molecules with unique molecular identifiers. MiXCR was run by TCRdb on the 5' RACE reads, yielding one entry per CDR3 protein. The table has tens of thousands of distinct CDR3 sequences, 9.1% seen once. Regarding this clonotype: Its antigen is still unknown.

The V segment lost 5 bases and the J segment 3 bases; nucleotides outside the gene matches: 3. CDR3 length: 13 residues. CDR1 is DFQATT and CDR2 is SNEGSKA in the germline V gene (reference sequence). The sample was whole blood. This sequence was found in an adult who was a healthcare worker with PCR-confirmed SARS-CoV-2 infection or an uninfected control (not recorded which). The chain links TRBV20-1 to TRBJ2-7; TRBD2 aligns across 11 bases. CDR3 coding DNA: TGCAGTGCTCTAACTAGCGGGGGCTACGAGCAGTACTTC. Its protein is CSALTSGGYEQYF.